These 32 T cell receptor beta chains were all obtained from the same sample, sequenced in a study of blood T cell repertoires in COVID-19. TCRdb's table, derived via immunoSEQ multiplex PCR, lists solely in-frame clones and lacks some. Among about 8,700 clones listed, more than 90% were seen once. The sample consisted of peripheral blood. Every receptor here comes from a woman aged 45-65 years with active COVID-19.

This clone has a single count. The chain is built from TRBV6-5 and TRBJ2-7; a possible D gene is TRBD1 (6 bases). The CDR3 covers 14 residues. Trimming removed 2 bases from V and 0 bases from J, with 8 bases in between. CDR1 and CDR2 (germline): MNHEY, SVGAGI. The CDR3 coding sequence is TGTGCCAGCAGTTACCAGGGGTACTCCTACGAGCAGTACTTC. This gives the protein CASSYQGYSYEQYF.

This clone has only a few counts. This sequence joins TRBV5-4 and TRBJ2-7; a weak D match, TRBD2 (6 bases). In germline, CDR1 is SGHNT, CDR2 YYREEE (reference sequence). The CDR3 length is 15 residues. The V end lost 0 bases, the J end lost 3 bases, and 13 bases lay between the germline ends. The CDR3 bases are TGTGCCAGCAGCTTGGGAGGAGGGATGGGCTACGAGCAGTACTTC. Translating it yields CASSLGGGMGYEQYF.

The chain recombines TRBV6-6 with TRBJ1-1; D is undetermined. This CDR3 spans 13 amino acids. Trimming removed 0 bases at V and 11 bases at J, with 13 bases between. The germline CDR1 and CDR2 sequences are MNHNY and SVGAGI (reference sequence). In nucleotides, the CDR3 is TGTGCCAGCAGTTACTCTTATGAGCCGGGGGCTTTCTTT. Translating gives CASSYSYEPGAFF.

The sample holds a few counts of this clone. The V and J genes are TRBV18 and TRBJ1-6; perhaps TRBD1 as D (5 bases). Trimming took 0 bases from V and 5 from J, leaving 8 bases between them. Germline CDR1 reads KGHSH; CDR2 reads LQKENI. This CDR3 has 15 amino acids. The CDR3 DNA follows: TGTGCCAGCTCACCACCCGGGGGGAATAATTCACCCCTCCACTTT. Its protein is CASSPPGGNNSPLHF.

The chain links TRBV29-1 to TRBJ1-1; D call uncertain. With 7 bases removed from V and 4 bases from J, the gap between germline ends came to 13 bases. The CDR3 totals 12 residues. The V gene's germline CDR1 is SQVTM and CDR2 ANQGSEA. The CDR3 loop reads CSARVRLTEAFF. The CDR3 coding sequence is TGCAGCGCCCGGGTGCGGCTCACTGAAGCTTTCTTT.

This clone was recorded only once. The chain links TRBV27 to TRBJ2-7; a possible D gene is TRBD2 (7 bases). This CDR3 has 14 amino acids. Per germline, CDR1 MNHEY and CDR2 SMNVEV (reference sequence). V lost 3 bases to trimming and J lost 2 bases, with 11 bases between them. CDR3 in DNA: TGTGCCAGCAGTTTGGGGGGGCTGCCCTACGAGCAGTACTTC. Protein sequence: CASSLGGLPYEQYF.

This chain connects TRBV28 to TRBJ2-6, with D maybe TRBD1 (5 bases). The CDR3 loop spans 16 amino acids. Germline CDR1 reads MDHEN; CDR2 reads SYDVKM. V was clipped by 6 bases and J by 0 bases, with 12 bases between them. The CDR3 DNA reads TGTGCCAGCAGCGCGACAGTTCGCTCTGGGGCCAACGTCCTGACTTTC. Amino acids: CASSATVRSGANVLTF.

In this sample, this clone turned up once. The rearrangement links TRBV15 to TRBJ2-1; D might be TRBD2 (5 bases). Looked up from germline, CDR1 is LNHNV and CDR2 is YYDKDF (reference sequence). The length of the CDR3 is 13 residues. The V gene lost 4 bases and the J gene lost 4 bases, with 8 bases spanning the gap. The CDR3 coding sequence is TGTGCCACCAGCACCGGGGATTACAATGAGCAGTTCTTC. Protein product: CATSTGDYNEQFF. Supplemented by reference TRBV15 and TRBJ2-1, the full variable domain reads DAMVIQNPRYQVTQFGKPVTLSCSQTLNHNVMYWYQQKSSQAPKLLFHYYDKDFNNEADTPDNFQSRRPNTSFCFLDIRSPGLGDTAMYLCATSTGDYNEQFFGPGTRLTVL.

The chain links TRBV28 to TRBJ1-2; D gene ambiguous. The CDR3 consists of 12 residues. V was trimmed by 2 bases and J by 4 bases, leaving 5 bases between them. Germline lookup yields CDR1 MDHEN and CDR2 SYDVKM. The CDR3 DNA is TGTGCCAGCAGTTTACGAGGCTATGGCTACACCTTC. It encodes CASSLRGYGYTF.

V gene TRBV29-1 combines with J gene TRBJ2-1, with D maybe TRBD1 (6 bases). Germline V gene lookup returns CDR1 SQVTM and CDR2 ANQGSEA. The CDR3 is made up of 16 amino acids. Trimming left V 7 bases short and J 0 bases short, with 19 bases between. The CDR3 here is CSARAPDRSSYNEQFF. In DNA, the CDR3 is TGCAGCGCCCGCGCCCCCGACAGGAGCTCCTACAATGAGCAGTTCTTC.

The chain carries TRBV29-1 and TRBJ2-5; 8 bases fit TRBD2. After removal of 5 bases from V and 5 bases from J, the junction contained 4 bases not matched to a gene. Germline loops: CDR1 SQVTM, CDR2 ANQGSEA. The CDR3 is made up of 12 amino acids. The CDR3 sequence is CSVQTGGETQYF. CDR3 nucleotide sequence: TGCAGCGTTCAGACGGGGGGGGAGACCCAGTACTTC.

V and J are TRBV27 and TRBJ1-3; D may be TRBD1 (5 bases). CDR1 is MNHEY and CDR2 is SMNVEV in the germline V gene (reference sequence). This CDR3 spans 16 amino acids. Trimming shortened V by 4 bases and J by 2 bases, and 15 bases separated the two germline ends. The CDR3 protein is CASSYAPLGAGNTIYF. CDR3 nucleotide sequence: TGTGCCAGCAGTTATGCCCCTTTAGGGGCTGGAAACACCATATATTTT.

The chain combines TRBV18 with TRBJ1-1; TRBD1 matches at 11 bases. Looked up from germline, CDR1 is KGHSH and CDR2 is LQKENI. The CDR3 runs to 16 residues. V lost 3 bases and J lost 1; bases outside the gene matches: 4. CDR3 in DNA: TGTGCCAGCTCACCTCCGGGACAGGGGGGGAACACTGAAGCTTTCTTT. Amino acids: CASSPPGQGGNTEAFF. Full variable domain (rest looked up from reference TRBV18 and TRBJ1-1): NAGVMQNPRHLVRRRGQEARLRCSPMKGHSHVYWYRQLPEEGLKFMVYLQKENIIDESGMPKERFSAEFPKEGPSILRIQQVVRGDSAAYFCASSPPGQGGNTEAFFGQGTRLTVV.

The rearrangement joins TRBV24-1 to TRBJ2-1; possible D gene TRBD1, 7 bases. With 3 bases removed from V and 4 bases from J, the gap between germline ends came to 12 bases. The germline V gene has CDR1 KGHDR and CDR2 SFDVKD. CDR3 length: 15 residues. The CDR3 bases are TGTGCCACCAGTGATGCCAGGGGGAGGTACAATGAGCAGTTCTTC. It encodes CATSDARGRYNEQFF.

This clone appeared once. The chain recombines TRBV5-4 with TRBJ1-2; the match to TRBD1 covers 10 bases. Germline V lookup: CDR1 SGHNT, CDR2 YYREEE (reference sequence). This CDR3 is built from 15 residues. V shed 0 bases and J 5 bases; nucleotides not matched to a gene: 4. The CDR3 sequence is CASSLAAGQGYGYTF. The CDR3 region has the DNA TGTGCCAGCAGCTTGGCCGCGGGACAGGGGTATGGCTACACCTTC.

V gene TRBV7-9 combines with J gene TRBJ1-5; 7 bases agree with TRBD1. Germline CDR1 is SEHNR and CDR2 is FQNEAQ (reference sequence). CDR3 length: 14 residues. The V gene end was trimmed by 4 bases and the J gene end by 3 bases; junction bases not matched to a gene: 3. Here the CDR3 DNA reads TGTGCCAGCAGCTCTACAGGGGACAATCAGCCCCAGCATTTT. Translating gives CASSSTGDNQPQHF.

The chain has TRBV6-1 and TRBJ2-1; 7 bases match TRBD2. This CDR3 comprises 16 residues. Trimming cost V 3 bases and J 4 bases; bases outside gene matches: 9. Germline assignment: CDR1 MNHNS and CDR2 SASEGT. CDR3 loop: CASSDWGGSRYNEQFF. The DNA of the CDR3 is TGTGCCAGCAGTGATTGGGGCGGGAGTAGATACAATGAGCAGTTCTTC.

This CDR3 is CANSPGTGNGYTF. CDR3 in DNA: TGTGCCAACAGCCCCGGGACAGGGAATGGCTACACCTTC. V gene TRBV2 combines with J gene TRBJ1-2; 9 positions agree with TRBD1. Germline CDR1 is SNHLY and CDR2 is FYNNEI. The CDR3 consists of 13 residues. Trimming at V came to 10 bases and at J to 6 bases, leaving 9 bases not matched to a gene.

J is TRBJ2-1 and V is TRBV4-1; 13 bases agree with TRBD2. CDR1 MGHRA and CDR2 YSYEKL come from the germline V gene. V lost 4 bases and J lost 7; bases outside the gene matches: 10. The CDR3 runs 17 residues. CDR3 loop: CASSRGGLAGLGNEQFF. CDR3 bases: TGCGCCAGCAGCCGGGGGGGACTAGCGGGATTGGGGAATGAGCAGTTCTTC.

This chain joins TRBV27 and TRBJ1-2, with 8 bases that match TRBD1. Looked up from germline, CDR1 is MNHEY and CDR2 is SMNVEV (reference sequence). J gave up 3 bases and V 4 bases, and 4 bases lay outside the gene matches. CDR3 size: 14 residues. For the CDR3, the DNA is TGTGCCAGCAGTTCACAGGGGGAGCACTATGGCTACACCTTC. Residues: CASSSQGEHYGYTF.

The chain carries TRBV5-8 and TRBJ2-1; a possible D gene is TRBD2 (8 bases). The V end was cut by 0 bases, the J end by 9 bases, with 13 bases between. This CDR3 comprises 14 residues. Germline CDR1 reads SGHTS; CDR2 reads YDEGEE. The CDR3 coding sequence is TGTGCCAGCAGCTTGGCGGGAGGGGGCAGTGAGCAGTTCTTC. It is translated as CASSLAGGGSEQFF.

The rearrangement uses TRBV20-1 and TRBJ2-7; D remains unclear. Germline V gene data show CDR1 as DFQATT and CDR2 as SNEGSKA (reference sequence). The CDR3 has 11 residues. V shed 0 bases and J shed 7 bases, with 7 bases lying between them. The CDR3 sequence: CSARDLREQYF. Written as DNA, the CDR3 is TGCAGTGCTAGAGATCTGAGGGAGCAGTACTTC.

This clone has only a few counts. This chain links TRBV6-5 with TRBJ1-5, with a possible D match to TRBD1 (6 bases). Per the germline V gene, CDR1 is MNHEY and CDR2 is SVGAGI. Trimming took 5 bases from V and 1 from J, leaving 9 bases between them. The CDR3 length is 14 residues. CDR3 bases: TGTGCCAGCAGTACCCAGGGGAGCAATCAGCCCCAGCATTTT. Protein sequence: CASSTQGSNQPQHF.

The chain has TRBV20-1 and TRBJ2-3, with 10 positions matching TRBD2. In germline, CDR1 is DFQATT, CDR2 SNEGSKA (reference sequence). The CDR3 runs to 16 residues. V shed 3 bases, J shed 6 bases, and the junction held 12 bases outside the gene matches. CDR3 residues: CSASKGAGGPSDTQYF. The CDR3 DNA sequence: TGCAGTGCTAGTAAAGGAGCGGGAGGGCCCTCCGATACGCAGTATTTT.

The rearrangement uses TRBV12-3 or TRBV12-4 and TRBJ2-7, with a weak D call TRBD2 (5 bases). The CDR3 covers 12 residues. Between the trimmed V and J ends, which lost 6 bases and 2 bases, there was a span of 8 bases. The CDR3 DNA is TGTGCCAGCAGCCGGGGTCCCTACGAGCAGTACTTC. This gives the protein CASSRGPYEQYF.

This chain joins TRBV7-2 and TRBJ1-2; D gene unclear. CDR1 is SGHTA, CDR2 FQGNSA, per germline. V gave up 2 bases and J gave up 2 bases, with 6 bases separating them. The CDR3 is 13 amino acids. The CDR3 nucleotides are TGTGCCAGCAGCTTACGTCGGAACTATGGCTACACCTTC. Its translation is CASSLRRNYGYTF. The whole variable domain, filled in from reference TRBV7-2 and TRBJ1-2, reads GAGVSQSPSNKVTEKGKDVELRCDPISGHTALYWYRQSLGQGLEFLIYFQGNSAPDKSGLPSDRFSAERTGGSVSTLTIQRTQQEDSAVYLCASSLRRNYGYTFGSGTRLTVV.

The V gene is TRBV15, the J gene TRBJ2-7; 7 positions match TRBD1. Germline CDR1 is LNHNV and CDR2 is YYDKDF (reference sequence). The ends lost 1 base at V and 1 base at J; junction bases unmatched: 4. The CDR3 length is 15 residues. The CDR3 DNA is TGTGCCACCAGCAGAGTCCGACAGGGATCCTACGAGCAGTACTTC. This gives the protein CATSRVRQGSYEQYF.

This clone has only a few counts. The rearrangement joins TRBV6-6 to TRBJ1-5; 7 bases align to TRBD1. Unmatched junction bases numbered 4, after V lost 1 base and J lost 1 base. CDR1 is MNHNY and CDR2 is SVGAGI in the germline V gene (reference sequence). The CDR3 totals 16 residues. CDR3 sequence reads: CASSYLSTGSNQPQHF. CDR3 DNA: TGTGCCAGCAGTTACTTATCGACAGGGAGCAATCAGCCCCAGCATTTT.

The chain has TRBV30 and TRBJ1-1; D unclear. In germline, CDR1 is GTSNPN, CDR2 SVGIG (reference sequence). V gave up 0 bases and J gave up 4 bases, with 6 bases separating them. There are 12 residues in the CDR3. In DNA, the CDR3 is TGTGCCTGGAGTGTTGGGAGCACTGAAGCTTTCTTT. The encoded protein is CAWSVGSTEAFF. Using reference TRBV30 and TRBJ1-1 for the parts outside the CDR3, the full variable domain is SQTIHQWPATLVQPVGSPLSLECTVEGTSNPNLYWYRQAAGRGLQLLFYSVGIGQISSEVPQNLSASRPQDRQFILSSKKLLLSDSGFYLCAWSVGSTEAFFGQGTRLTVV.

The genes are TRBV7-7 and TRBJ2-3, with 7 bases identical to TRBD2. The V gene's germline CDR1 is SSHAT and CDR2 FNYEAQ (reference sequence). Trimming cost V 2 bases and J 5 bases; bases outside gene matches: 7. The CDR3 consists of 15 residues. CDR3 DNA sequence: TGTGCCAGCAGCTTAACAGCGGGGTCCATAGATACGCAGTATTTT. It yields the protein CASSLTAGSIDTQYF.

The V gene is TRBV7-9, the J gene TRBJ1-3; D is possibly TRBD1 (6 bases). V was cut by 6 bases and J by 0 bases, with 18 bases left in between. CDR1 and CDR2 from the germline V gene are SEHNR and FQNEAQ (reference sequence). This CDR3 has 17 residues. The CDR3 DNA sequence: TGTGCCAGCAGTTCTCAGCGGGGGCTTAGCTCTGGAAACACCATATATTTT. Residues: CASSSQRGLSSGNTIYF.

This chain links TRBV6-2 or TRBV6-3 with TRBJ2-1, with D possibly TRBD2 on 6 matching bases. V was shortened by 7 bases and J by 8 bases, with 27 bases between the two germline ends. The CDR3 spans 17 residues. Looked up from germline, CDR1 is MNHEY and CDR2 is SVGEGT. The CDR3 protein is CASTPDLFRRAKDEQFF. The CDR3 bases are TGTGCCAGCACCCCCGACTTATTCAGGAGGGCCAAGGATGAGCAGTTCTTC.